The TCR beta chain described here comes from a study of blood T cell repertoires in COVID-19. Original processing notes: Amplification of reference gene primers provided the estimated nucleated cell counts. Libraries were prepared by immunoSEQ multiplex PCR; TCRdb keeps only in-frame clonotypes and omits some of them. V and J calls and clone size are as listed in that table; D and trimming were resolved from the DNA. The sample shows 250,000 or so clones, about nine tenths of them seen only once. The V gene's germline CDR1 is SGHAT and CDR2 FQNNGV. The germline V and J ends were trimmed by 5 bases and 1 base, with 11 bases remaining between them. The CDR3 totals 14 residues.

Specimen: peripheral blood. The rearrangement links TRBV11-2 to TRBJ1-1; no reliable D call. The clonotype originates from a woman aged 40 to 55 who had recovered from COVID-19. The CDR3 sequence is CASSPDGANTEAFF. CDR3 coding DNA: TGTGCCAGCAGCCCTGACGGAGCGAACACTGAAGCTTTCTTT.